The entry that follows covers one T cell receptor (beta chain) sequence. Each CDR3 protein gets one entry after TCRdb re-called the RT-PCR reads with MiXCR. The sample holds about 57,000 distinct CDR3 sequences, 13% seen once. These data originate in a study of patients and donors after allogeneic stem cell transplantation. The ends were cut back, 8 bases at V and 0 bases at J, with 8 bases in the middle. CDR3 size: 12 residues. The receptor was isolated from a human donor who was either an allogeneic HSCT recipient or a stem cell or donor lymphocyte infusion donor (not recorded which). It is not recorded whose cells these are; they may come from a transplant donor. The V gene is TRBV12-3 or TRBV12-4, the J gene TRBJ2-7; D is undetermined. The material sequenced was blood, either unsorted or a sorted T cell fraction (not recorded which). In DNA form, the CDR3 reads TGTGCCAGCTCAGGTCTCTCCTACGAGCAGTACTTC. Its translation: CASSGLSYEQYF.